The 23 T cell receptor beta chains below were found in one sample sequenced in a study of blood T cell repertoires in COVID-19. Assay used: immunoSEQ multiplex PCR; TCRdb lists only in-frame clones, some missing. Found here are around 250,000 clones, approximately 85% of them singletons; the top ten hold 4.5% to 5.5%. Sequencing input: peripheral blood. These receptor sequences come from a man between 50 and 59 years old with active or convalescent COVID-19.

The chain carries TRBV19 and TRBJ2-1; 7 bases fit TRBD2. Germline CDR1 is LNHDA and CDR2 is SQIVND (reference sequence). The length of the CDR3 is 15 residues. Trimming cost V 5 bases and J 6 bases; bases outside gene matches: 10. CDR3 sequence reads: CASSFRREYSNEQFF. In DNA form, the CDR3 reads TGTGCCAGTAGTTTTAGGCGGGAGTATTCCAATGAGCAGTTCTTC.

This clone was observed a few times. The chain links TRBV7-9 to TRBJ1-5; 7 nucleotides agree with TRBD1. The J segment lost 7 bases and the V segment lost 3 bases, leaving 12 bases of the junction unmatched. This CDR3 has 16 residues. The germline CDR1 and CDR2 sequences are SEHNR and FQNEAQ (reference sequence). CDR3: CASSFSLTGTAQPQHF. In DNA, the CDR3 is TGTGCCAGCAGCTTCTCATTGACAGGGACGGCACAGCCCCAGCATTTT.

This chain joins TRBV18 and TRBJ2-1; 7 bases match TRBD1. This CDR3 contains 16 residues. Germline V lookup: CDR1 KGHSH, CDR2 LQKENI. Trimming cost V 0 bases and J 9 bases; bases outside gene matches: 11. This CDR3 reads CASSPPNAGGNGEQFF. DNA for the CDR3: TGTGCCAGCTCACCACCTAACGCAGGGGGTAACGGTGAGCAGTTCTTC.

This clone was found many times. The V gene is TRBV10-3, the J gene TRBJ2-7, with 8 bases fitting TRBD2. The V and J ends lost 4 bases and 6 bases, in that order; junction bases with no gene match: 8. Germline lookup yields CDR1 ENHRY and CDR2 SYGVKD. The CDR3 has 14 residues. In DNA form, the CDR3 reads TGTGCCATCAGTGGGTTGGCAAGCGGGAGCGAGCAGTACTTC. Translating it yields CAISGLASGSEQYF.

The table lists this clone with a few counts. CDR3 sequence: CASGRTGGNTEAFF. In DNA form, the CDR3 reads TGTGCCAGCGGGCGGACAGGCGGGAACACTGAAGCTTTCTTT. The rearrangement links TRBV25-1 to TRBJ1-1; 7 nucleotides agree with TRBD1. Germline V gives CDR1 MGHDK, CDR2 SYGVNS. The trim removed 8 bases at V and 1 base at J, leaving 7 bases unmatched. The CDR3 spans 14 residues.

V usage is TRBV28 and J usage is TRBJ2-7; 8 nucleotides match TRBD2. Germline CDR1 and CDR2: MDHEN and SYDVKM. The CDR3 is made up of 16 amino acids. With 5 bases clipped from V and 4 bases from J, the junction kept 13 bases outside the gene matches. CDR3 sequence (DNA): TGTGCCAGCAGTCCTCTCGGGGTAGCGGGATCATACGAGCAGTACTTC. It yields the protein CASSPLGVAGSYEQYF.

The chain recombines TRBV7-4 with TRBJ2-2; 9 bases fit TRBD2. After removal of 5 bases from V and 6 bases from J, the junction contained 13 bases not matched to a gene. Germline V gives CDR1 SGHVT, CDR2 SQSDAQ. This CDR3 spans 17 amino acids. CDR3 sequence: CASSPNKREVASGELFF. As DNA, the CDR3 is TGTGCCAGCAGCCCAAATAAGCGGGAGGTCGCCTCCGGGGAGCTGTTTTTT.

The chain carries TRBV19 and TRBJ2-7; the D gene is possibly TRBD1 (6 bases). The CDR3 is 15 amino acids. CDR1 is LNHDA, CDR2 SQIVND, per germline (reference sequence). The V end was cut by 4 bases, the J end by 2 bases, with 15 bases between. The CDR3 region has the DNA TGTGCCAGTAGTACAGGGACAATAGGGGCCTACGAGCAGTACTTC. Protein product: CASSTGTIGAYEQYF.

J is TRBJ2-3 and V is TRBV10-3; 7 bases are a match to TRBD1. Germline V CDR1 and CDR2: ENHRY, SYGVKD. The CDR3 is 16 residues long. V was clipped by 5 bases and J by 2 bases; unmatched bases: 10. Here the CDR3 reads CAISLRTGFTTDTQYF. CDR3 nucleotide sequence: TGTGCCATCAGTTTAAGGACAGGTTTTACCACAGATACGCAGTATTTT.

This clone was seen a single time. CDR3 sequence reads: CASSPGTSGRAFRWQFF. Here the CDR3 DNA reads TGTGCCAGCAGTCCGGGGACTAGCGGGAGGGCCTTCCGTTGGCAGTTCTTC. J is TRBJ2-1 and V is TRBV27, with 16 positions matching TRBD2. Germline trimming cut 5 bases from V and 12 bases from J; bases unmatched to any gene: 13. The CDR3 has 17 residues. CDR1 is MNHEY and CDR2 is SMNVEV in the germline V gene (reference sequence).

This chain joins TRBV19 and TRBJ2-4; a weak D match, TRBD2 (5 bases). The germline CDR1 and CDR2 sequences are LNHDA and SQIVND (reference sequence). Trimming took 4 bases from V and 0 from J, leaving 22 bases between them. CDR3 length: 19 residues. Written as DNA, the CDR3 is TGTGCCAGTAGTAAGGAAGGGAATTTGCACGGACTAGCCAAAAACATTCAGTACTTC. Encoded protein: CASSKEGNLHGLAKNIQYF.

J is TRBJ1-6 and V is TRBV27, with D uncertain. Germline lookup yields CDR1 MNHEY and CDR2 SMNVEV (reference sequence). V was clipped by 1 base and J by 9 bases, with 13 bases between them. The CDR3 spans 15 residues. DNA for the CDR3: TGTGCCAGCAGTTTATGGGAGGTTGTCATTTCACCCCTCCACTTT. Amino acid sequence: CASSLWEVVISPLHF.

This rearrangement joins TRBV19 to TRBJ2-2; D remains unclear. CDR1 and CDR2 from the germline V gene are LNHDA and SQIVND (reference sequence). Trimming removed 5 bases at V and 6 bases at J, with 7 bases between. The CDR3 contains 12 residues. In DNA form, the CDR3 reads TGTGCCAGTAGTCCCCTCCCCGGGGAGCTGTTTTTT. Amino acids: CASSPLPGELFF.

This chain's CDR3 is CASSFLAGTGVETQYF. Here the CDR3 DNA reads TGCGCCAGCAGCTTCTTAGCGGGAACCGGGGTAGAGACCCAGTACTTC. V is TRBV5-1 and J is TRBJ2-5, with 8 bases that match TRBD2. The CDR3 spans 16 residues. The junction had 10 bases not matched to a gene; V was cut back by 2 bases and J by 4 bases. Germline V lookup: CDR1 SGHRS, CDR2 YFSETQ.

This rearrangement joins TRBV2 to TRBJ2-1; 8 bases align to TRBD2. The V segment lost 7 bases and the J segment 6 bases; nucleotides outside the gene matches: 5. The V gene's germline CDR1 is SNHLY and CDR2 FYNNEI. This CDR3 is built from 13 residues. This chain's CDR3 is CASMRAGVNEQFF. The CDR3 DNA sequence: TGTGCCAGCATGAGAGCGGGAGTCAATGAGCAGTTCTTC. Together with reference TRBV2 and TRBJ2-1, the CDR3 gives the full variable domain: EPEVTQTPSHQVTQMGQEVILRCVPISNHLYFYWYRQILGQKVEFLVSFYNNEISEKSEIFDDQFSVERPDGSNFTLKIRSTKLEDSAMYFCASMRAGVNEQFFGPGTRLTVL.

The chain links TRBV12-1 to TRBJ2-3; the table's D call, TRBD2, has no DNA check behind it. TRBV12-1 constitutes a pseudogene. The CDR3 is 16 amino acids. The CDR3, as DNA: TGTGCCAGCAGCTTTGACCCGACTAGCGGCACAGATACGCAGTATTTT. Residues: CASSFDPTSGTDTQYF.

The sample holds a few counts of this clone. The chain employs TRBV30 and TRBJ2-7, with 15 bases fitting TRBD2. Per germline, CDR1 GTSNPN and CDR2 SVGIG (reference sequence). V dropped 0 bases and J dropped 3; count of bases not matched to a gene: 3. CDR3 length: 16 residues. CDR3 in DNA: TGTGCCTGGAGTGTGGGACTAGCGGGAGGAAGCTACGAGCAGTACTTC. This gives the protein CAWSVGLAGGSYEQYF.

The V and J genes are TRBV6-4 and TRBJ2-1; TRBD2 aligns across 7 bases. From germline, CDR1 is MRHNA and CDR2 SNTAGT. The CDR3 consists of 15 residues. The V and J ends lost 11 bases and 5 bases, in that order; junction bases with no gene match: 15. In DNA form, the CDR3 reads TGTGCCGGAGCTCTTTGGGCTAGCGGAAACAATGAGCAGTTCTTC. Its protein is CAGALWASGNNEQFF.

V is TRBV28 and J is TRBJ1-3; D uncertain. The CDR3 has 16 residues. Germline V gene data show CDR1 as MDHEN and CDR2 as SYDVKM. Trimming removed 8 bases from V and 0 bases from J, with 17 bases in between. The CDR3: CASGSGSADSGNTIYF. The CDR3 DNA reads TGTGCCAGCGGGTCAGGTTCAGCCGACTCTGGAAACACCATATATTTT.

The rearrangement joins TRBV6-5 to TRBJ1-6; D gene unclear. Per the germline V gene, CDR1 is MNHEY and CDR2 is SVGAGI. V was shortened by 5 bases and J by 5 bases, with 10 bases between the two germline ends. The length of the CDR3 is 14 residues. CDR3 sequence: CASSRTRNNSPLHF. DNA of the CDR3: TGTGCCAGCAGTAGAACCAGAAATAATTCACCCCTCCACTTT.

The V gene is TRBV25-1, the J gene TRBJ1-1; 10 bases are a match to TRBD1. Germline values: CDR1 MGHDK, CDR2 SYGVNS. The length of the CDR3 is 15 residues. After removal of 4 bases from V and 5 bases from J, the junction contained 7 bases not matched to a gene. The CDR3 region has the DNA TGTGCCAGCAGTGGGGGGGACAGGGGATTTACTGAAGCTTTCTTT. Protein sequence: CASSGGDRGFTEAFF. Variable domain in full (rest from reference TRBV25-1 and TRBJ1-1): EADIYQTPRYLVIGTGKKITLECSQTMGHDKMYWYQQDPGMELHLIHYSYGVNSTEKGDLSSESTVSRIRTEHFPLTLESARPSHTSQYLCASSGGDRGFTEAFFGQGTRLTVV.

A note on this clone: In the same sample, other DNA sequences code for this CDR3. The chain employs TRBV7-2 and TRBJ1-2; unclear D gene. Germline-derived CDR1 and CDR2 are SGHTA and FQGNSA. CDR3 length equals 13 residues. Between the trimmed V and J ends, which lost 0 bases and 2 bases, there was a span of 4 bases. The CDR3 coding sequence is TGTGCCAGCAGCTTAGCCGGGAACTATGGCTACACCTTC. The encoded protein is CASSLAGNYGYTF.

V gene TRBV5-8 combines with J gene TRBJ2-7; D might be TRBD1 (6 bases). There are 17 residues in the CDR3. Germline values: CDR1 SGHTS, CDR2 YDEGEE. Trimming removed 0 bases at V and 0 bases at J, with 16 bases between. The CDR3 here is CASSLAEWTEFSYEQYF. CDR3 coding DNA: TGTGCCAGCAGCTTGGCCGAGTGGACAGAGTTCTCCTACGAGCAGTACTTC.